The source of this T cell receptor gamma chain is a study of γδ T cells in repeated Plasmodium falciparum infection. Turning to the study itself: Malian repertoires were sampled cross-sectionally without transmission and longitudinally through febrile malaria.

With 3 bases clipped from V and 12 bases from J, the junction kept 14 bases outside the gene matches. CDR1 is GITISATS, CDR2 ISYDGTV, per germline (reference sequence). The CDR3 covers 13 residues. TCRdb redid the clone calls on the multiplex PCR reads with CATT. The sample consists of around 25,000 gamma-chain clones, 2.5% to 3.5% of them appearing once. This clone appeared many times. Bulk repertoires came from Vgamma9/Vdelta2+ or Vdelta2-negative gammadelta T cells flow-sorted from PBMC. Specimen: gamma-delta T cells from blood. The chain employs TRGV9 and TRGJ1 or TRGJ2. This receptor was taken from a pool of human donors (malaria-infected and uninfected, not separated). The DNA of the CDR3 is TGTGCCTTGTGGGAGCCCCACATAGTGAGGAAACTCTTT. Its protein product is CALWEPHIVRKLF.